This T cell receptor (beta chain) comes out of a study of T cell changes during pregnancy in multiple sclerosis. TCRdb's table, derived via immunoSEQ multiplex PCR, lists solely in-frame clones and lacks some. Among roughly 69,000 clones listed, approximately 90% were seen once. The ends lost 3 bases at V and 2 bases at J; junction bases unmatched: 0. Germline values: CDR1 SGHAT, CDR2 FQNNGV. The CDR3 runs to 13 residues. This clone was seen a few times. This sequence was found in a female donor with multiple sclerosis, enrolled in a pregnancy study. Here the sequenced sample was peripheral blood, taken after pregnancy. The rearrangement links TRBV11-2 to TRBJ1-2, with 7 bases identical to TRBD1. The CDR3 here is CASSLGQNYGYTF. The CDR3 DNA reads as TGTGCCAGCAGCTTGGGACAGAACTATGGCTACACCTTC.